This T cell receptor beta chain was documented in a study of shared clonotypes between healthy human individuals. Points from the study as a whole: A reduction in generation probabilities was seen for non-shared clonotypes relative to those shared by all four donors.

This CDR3 contains 18 residues. J gave up 6 bases and V 2 bases, and 15 bases lay outside the gene matches. Germline V gene lookup returns CDR1 SGHNT and CDR2 YYREEE (reference sequence). On this clone itself: Its antigen is currently unknown.

A CD45RA-negative memory subset and a CD45RA+ naive subset were separated from the CD4+ cells. Several immunoSEQ plates held equal portions of the genomic DNA taken from each subset. Per the study methods: ImmunoSEQ gave junction-only sequences without quality scores, so filtering differed. Method: immunoSEQ multiplex PCR; TCRdb's copy keeps in-frame clones and lacks some. V and J calls and clone size are as listed in that table; D and trimming were resolved from the DNA. Among 170,000 or so clones listed, 66% were seen once. Sequencing was performed on memory CD4+ T cells sorted from blood. The subset denotes: CD45RA-negative fraction. The source is a man younger than 40 in good health. The V gene is TRBV5-4, the J gene TRBJ2-2; 8 bases fit TRBD2. CDR3 in amino acids: CASSFVNSGISRAGELFF. The CDR3 nucleotides read TGTGCCAGCAGCTTCGTAAATAGCGGGATCAGCCGGGCCGGGGAGCTGTTTTTT. Filled out from reference TRBV5-4 and TRBJ2-2, the complete variable domain reads ETGVTQSPTHLIKTRGQQVTLRCSSQSGHNTVSWYQQALGQGPQFIFQYYREEENGRGNFPPRFSGLQFPNYSSELNVNALELDDSALYLCASSFVNSGISRAGELFFGEGSRLTVL.